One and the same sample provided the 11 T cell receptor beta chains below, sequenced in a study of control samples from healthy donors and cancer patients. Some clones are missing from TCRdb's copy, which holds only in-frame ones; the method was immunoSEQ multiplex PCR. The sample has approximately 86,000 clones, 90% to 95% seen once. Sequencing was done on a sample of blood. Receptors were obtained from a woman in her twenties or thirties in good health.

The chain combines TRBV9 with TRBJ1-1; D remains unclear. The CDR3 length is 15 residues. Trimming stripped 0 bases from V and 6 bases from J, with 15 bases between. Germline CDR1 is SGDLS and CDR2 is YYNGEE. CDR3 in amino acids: CASSVVASGGSEAFF. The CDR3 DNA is TGTGCCAGCAGCGTAGTGGCCTCAGGAGGATCTGAAGCTTTCTTT.

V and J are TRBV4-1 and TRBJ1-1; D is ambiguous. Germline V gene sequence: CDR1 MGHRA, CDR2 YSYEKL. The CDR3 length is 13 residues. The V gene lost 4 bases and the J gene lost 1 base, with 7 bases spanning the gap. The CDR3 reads CASSLPGNTEAFF. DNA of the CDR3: TGCGCCAGCAGCCTCCCCGGGAACACTGAAGCTTTCTTT.

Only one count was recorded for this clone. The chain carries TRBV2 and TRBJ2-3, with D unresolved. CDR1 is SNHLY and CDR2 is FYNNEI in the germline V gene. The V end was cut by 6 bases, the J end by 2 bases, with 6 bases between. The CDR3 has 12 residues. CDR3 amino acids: CASSQYTDTQYF. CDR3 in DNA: TGTGCCAGCAGCCAGTACACAGATACGCAGTATTTT.

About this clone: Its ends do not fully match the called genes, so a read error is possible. The CDR3 region is CASSYSQTLQSQHF. The CDR3 DNA sequence: TGTGCCAGCAGTTACTCCCAGACTCTTCAGTCCCAGCATTTT. This chain connects TRBV6-6 to TRBJ1-5; D not certain. The CDR3 has 14 amino acids. Germline CDR1 and CDR2: MNHNY and SVGAGI (reference sequence).

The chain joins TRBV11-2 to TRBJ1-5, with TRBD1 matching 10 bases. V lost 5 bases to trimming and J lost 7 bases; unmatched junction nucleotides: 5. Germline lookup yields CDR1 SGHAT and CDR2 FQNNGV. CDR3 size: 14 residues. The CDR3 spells CASSPGTGVQPQHF. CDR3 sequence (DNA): TGTGCCAGCAGCCCCGGGACAGGGGTACAGCCCCAGCATTTT.

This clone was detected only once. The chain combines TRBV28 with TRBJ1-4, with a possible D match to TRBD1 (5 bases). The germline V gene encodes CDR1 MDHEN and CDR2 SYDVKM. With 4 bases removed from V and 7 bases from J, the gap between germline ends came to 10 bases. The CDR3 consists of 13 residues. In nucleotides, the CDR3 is TGTGCCAGCAGTTCATGGGGCGTTGAAAAACTGTTTTTT. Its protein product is CASSSWGVEKLFF.

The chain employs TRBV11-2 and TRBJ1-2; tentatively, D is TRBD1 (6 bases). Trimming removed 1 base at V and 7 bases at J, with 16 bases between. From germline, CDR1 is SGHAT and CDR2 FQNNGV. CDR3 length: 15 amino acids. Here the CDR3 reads CASSLGGTPGGGYTF. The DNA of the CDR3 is TGTGCCAGCAGCTTAGGCGGGACACCCGGGGGTGGCTACACCTTC. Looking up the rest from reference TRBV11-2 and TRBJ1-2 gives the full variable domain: EAGVAQSPRYKIIEKRQSVAFWCNPISGHATLYWYQQILGQGPKLLIQFQNNGVVDDSQLPKDRFSAERLKGVDSTLKIQPAKLEDSAVYLCASSLGGTPGGGYTFGSGTRLTVV.

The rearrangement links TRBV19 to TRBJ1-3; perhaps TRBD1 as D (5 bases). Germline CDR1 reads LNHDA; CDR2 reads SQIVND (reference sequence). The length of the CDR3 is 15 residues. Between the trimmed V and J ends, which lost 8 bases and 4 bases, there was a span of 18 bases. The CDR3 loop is CASEKYGAGGNTIYF. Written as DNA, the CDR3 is TGTGCCAGTGAAAAGTATGGGGCAGGGGGAAACACCATATATTTT.

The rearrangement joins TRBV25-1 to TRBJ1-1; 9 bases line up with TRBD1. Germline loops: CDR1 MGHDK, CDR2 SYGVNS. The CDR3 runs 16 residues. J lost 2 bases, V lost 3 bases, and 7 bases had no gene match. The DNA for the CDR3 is TGTGCCAGCAGTGATACCGACAGGGGGATTAACACTGAAGCTTTCTTT. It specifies CASSDTDRGINTEAFF.

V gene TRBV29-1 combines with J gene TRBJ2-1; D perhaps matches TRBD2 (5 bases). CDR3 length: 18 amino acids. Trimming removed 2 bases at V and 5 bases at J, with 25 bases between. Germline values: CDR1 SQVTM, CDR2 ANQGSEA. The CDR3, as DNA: TGCAGCGTTGAACCGAGACTACCGACCCTGACCTCTAACAATGAGCAGTTCTTC. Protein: CSVEPRLPTLTSNNEQFF.

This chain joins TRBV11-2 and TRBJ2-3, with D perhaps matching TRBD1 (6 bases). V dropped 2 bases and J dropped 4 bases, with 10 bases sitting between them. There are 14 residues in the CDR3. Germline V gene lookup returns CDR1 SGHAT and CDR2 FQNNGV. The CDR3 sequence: CASSLWAGADTQYF. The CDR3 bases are TGTGCCAGCAGCTTATGGGCAGGGGCAGATACGCAGTATTTT.